This T cell receptor beta chain is drawn from a study of blood T cells in healthy people across ages. Trimming removed 5 bases from V and 1 base from J; junction bases left unmatched: 8. Per germline, CDR1 DFQATT and CDR2 SNEGSKA (reference sequence). The length of the CDR3 is 15 residues. Combining a sample-barcoded 5' primer with a J-beta primer mix, a second PCR ran for about 7 to 11 cycles. Via MiXCR, TCRdb re-called the 5' RACE reads, giving one row per CDR3 protein. The sample records 650,000 to 800,000 distinct CDR3 sequences, about 51% being singletons. Sequencing was performed on blood. The source of this sequence is an elderly woman in good health. The chain has TRBV20-1 and TRBJ2-3; TRBD1 agrees at 8 bases. CDR3 sequence: CSAFLGTGGTDTQYF. The CDR3 coding sequence is TGCAGTGCTTTCCTTGGGACAGGCGGCACAGATACGCAGTATTTT.